Included here is one TCR beta chain sequence, with context. Its antigen is as yet unknown. V was pared by 1 base and J by 2 bases, with 6 bases between. The CDR3 is 14 amino acids. Germline V gives CDR1 LGHDT, CDR2 YNNKEL (reference sequence). This sample was included in a study of vaccination effects on CD4 cells after COVID-19. Study overall: Sequencing was preceded by expansion of antigen-specific CD4+ T cells with viral peptide pools in the ViraFEST assay. Post-vaccine samples followed the second dose by a median of 72 days. General study findings and limits: Clones induced by infection and by vaccine showed marked clonal contraction late after vaccination.

Here immunoSEQ multiplex PCR was the method, and the copy in TCRdb shows in-frame clones only, minus some. The sample lists approximately 61,000 clones; around four fifths were seen once. Cultured cells yielded isolated CD4+ T cells after less than 11 days. The vaccine given was either BNT162b2 or mRNA-1273, in two doses. This chain links TRBV3-1 (or the pseudogene TRBV3-2) with TRBJ2-4, with D hard to call. The sample consisted of CD4+ T cells from PBMCs cultured without peptide, taken after COVID-19 vaccination. The receptor's source is a human donor who received a COVID-19 vaccine. CDR3 sequence: CASSQGTSKNIQYF. CDR3 nucleotides: TGTGCCAGCAGCCAAGGGACGTCCAAAAACATTCAGTACTTC.